One and the same sample provided the 2 T cell receptor beta chains below, sequenced in a study of blood T cells in healthy people across ages. A J-beta primer mix and a sample-barcoded 5' primer were used in a second PCR of roughly 6 to 11 cycles. MiXCR, applied by TCRdb to the 5' RACE reads, yields one record per CDR3 protein. The sample has over 600,000 distinct CDR3 sequences; around 43% are singletons. Sequencing was done on a sample of blood. The receptors shown here come from an elderly man in good health.

This clonotype has only a few counts. V usage is TRBV20-1 and J usage is TRBJ2-7; D gene uncertain. The CDR3 is made up of 13 amino acids. V lost 2 bases, J lost 0 bases, and 8 bases lay in between. The germline V gene encodes CDR1 DFQATT and CDR2 SNEGSKA (reference sequence). The CDR3 spells CSARRRSSYEQYF. CDR3 coding DNA: TGCAGTGCTAGAAGGCGGAGCTCCTACGAGCAGTACTTC.

The V call is TRBV4-2, the J call TRBJ2-3, with D perhaps matching TRBD2 (6 bases). Germline V gene lookup returns CDR1 LGHNA and CDR2 YNFKEQ. CDR3 size: 17 residues. Between the trimmed V and J ends, which lost 1 base and 5 bases, there was a span of 19 bases. Here the CDR3 DNA reads TGTGCCAGCAGCCAAGGTCGGGCAGGACGAGCGGGAGATACGCAGTATTTT. Amino acid sequence: CASSQGRAGRAGDTQYF.